Listed below are T cell receptor beta chains from one sample, sequenced in a study of cytomegalovirus exposure and HLA in healthy donors. TCRdb's copy holds only in-frame clones and misses some; the assay was immunoSEQ multiplex PCR. This sample has over 100,000 clones; 63% occur once, and the top ten carry 9% to 10%. Sequencing input: PBMCs. The receptor source for this set is a man aged 40-55 years in good health and CMV-seropositive. Both conserved end residues are part of each CDR3. The D gene is left open where the match is weak.

TRBD1	TRBJ1-1	TRBV28	CASSLTGGWNTEAFF
NA	TRBJ1-5	TRBV6-1	CASSEENRARNQPQHF
NA	TRBJ1-2	TRBV6-1	CASSEGRGPGYTF
NA	TRBJ1-2	TRBV9	CASSVREGEGYTF
TRBD1	TRBJ1-4	TRBV6-1	CASSESGQPSEKLFF
NA	TRBJ2-1	TRBV25-1	CASSEGWGRSHEQFF
NA	TRBJ1-6	TRBV6-1	CASSDFFETGILHSPLHF
NA	TRBJ1-1	TRBV11-1	CASTLTTNTEAFF
TRBD2	TRBJ2-1	TRBV5-1	CASSIRGDATGEQFF
NA	TRBJ2-7	TRBV19	CASSPGQGEQYF
NA	TRBJ2-7	TRBV28	CASSLVGGSYEQYF
NA	TRBJ1-2	TRBV6-5	CASAGRLPKGYGYTF
NA	TRBJ1-1	TRBV5-1	CASSLDTMNTEAFF
NA	TRBJ2-7	TRBV29-1	CSVSGQLPSYEQYF
TRBD2	TRBJ2-3	TRBV27	CASTLLGLAGGDTQYF
TRBD1	TRBJ2-7	TRBV7-9	CASSNGQGLSYEQYF
NA	TRBJ2-1	TRBV11-3	CASSWGVGVGEQFF
TRBD1	TRBJ1-6	TRBV6-5	CASRAHQGADSPLHF
NA	TRBJ2-7	TRBV18	CASSILEGPIDEQYF
NA	TRBJ2-5	TRBV5-4	CASSLAGRETQYF
TRBD1	TRBJ2-7	TRBV9	CASSGTAEGHEQYF
NA	TRBJ2-2	TRBV18	CASRHGGQNTGELFF
TRBD2	TRBJ2-1	TRBV19	CASSRISGGAGSYNEQFF
NA	TRBJ2-3	TRBV5-8	CASRRGADTDTQYF
TRBD1	TRBJ2-5	TRBV7-2	CASSGTVQETQYF